This T cell receptor beta chain originates from a study of T cells after yellow fever vaccination (dated by TCRdb to 2018 to 2020). Describing the broader study: The SMART-Seq v4 Ultra Low Input RNA kit was used to prepare libraries from fractions with low cell numbers. To follow T-cell clones before and after primary and booster YFV17D yellow fever vaccination, bulk TCR alpha and beta repertoires were sequenced over time. Bulk PBMC replicates and cell subsets were isolated from blood drawn at multiple timepoints before and after both primary and secondary immunization. Two healthy male donors, one aged 18 to 29 and one aged 30 to 39 years, were included in the cohort. Broader findings and caveats from the paper: Most clones expanded after primary vaccination (around 96% of CD4 and approximately 86% of CD8) were re-detected after the booster, suggesting that broad memory maintenance occurred. Only a couple of donors were included in the study, so the extent to which the findings can be generalized is limited. The secondary T-cell response was found to be weaker but faster than the primary response, with a peak reached on day 5 rather than on day 15. A small share of clonotypes was detected in both CD4 and CD8 compartments, with the overlap likely arising from convergent recombination. Because abundant contaminating clonotypes from the bulk population could be contained in FACS-sorted repertoires, computational filtering was required.

The meaning of the sample's treatment or condition label: live attenuated yellow fever vaccine strain. A standard Ficoll-Paque protocol was used to isolate PBMCs from peripheral blood. CD4 and CD8 T-cell fractions were isolated with Dynabeads CD4 and CD8 positive selection kits. TriZol was used to extract RNA from bulk PBMCs, from CD4 and CD8 fractions, and from dextramer-positive and dextramer-negative fractions. The listed sequencing device is Illumina NovaSeq 6000. TCR cDNA was synthesized by 5'RACE template switching, which introduced a universal primer site and unique molecular identifiers. Priming of cDNA synthesis was performed from both the TCR alpha and TCR beta constant segments. Libraries were amplified in two PCR steps, with sample barcodes and sequencing adapters added in the second step. Sequencing of libraries was performed on Illumina HiSeq 2500 (2x100 bp) or NovaSeq (2x150 bp). For the original study's pipeline: MIGEC was used to demultiplex reads and collapse the reads into UMI consensus sequences, and MiXCR was used for V(D)J alignment. Vaccine-responding clonotypes were identified with edgeR using replicate PBMC samples, with FDR below 0.01 and a log2 fold change above 5 up to day 15 being required. Bulk clonotypes were assigned CD4 or CD8 identity according to which sequenced CD4 or CD8 repertoire held them at higher abundance. The public reads were run again by TCRdb, first through fastp at Q25 and then through MiXCR, and only productive beta chains were kept. Each CDR3 protein appears once, grouped with its most common genes and DNA. The V and J calls, along with clone size, are taken from TCRdb and not from the paper's own processing. Across this sample there are around 120,000 distinct CDR3 sequences, with approximately 16% seen only once. The ten largest clones represent 35% to 45% of the sample.

With respect to this clonotype: It lacks a known antigen. No base qualities exist here, and no much larger clone lies one base off it.

Counted from cysteine to phenylalanine, this CDR3 has 14 amino acids. CDR3 DNA is the only sequence kept; it has 42 bases, read in frame from the first base. The germline V gene specifies SGHAT as CDR1 and FQNNGV as CDR2. Trimming removed 10 bases from V and 3 bases from J, leaving 13 bases between the germline ends. Sample: CD8+ T cells sorted from PBMCs, taken 5 days after the yellow fever booster vaccination. The sequence was collected from a young man who received the YFV17D yellow fever vaccine. The chain links TRBV11-2 with TRBJ2-6, with the identity of the D gene unclear. CDR3 protein: CAIFSVLGANVLTF. Read as DNA, the sequence is TGTGCCATCTTTTCCGTCCTTGGGGCCAACGTCCTGACTTTC.